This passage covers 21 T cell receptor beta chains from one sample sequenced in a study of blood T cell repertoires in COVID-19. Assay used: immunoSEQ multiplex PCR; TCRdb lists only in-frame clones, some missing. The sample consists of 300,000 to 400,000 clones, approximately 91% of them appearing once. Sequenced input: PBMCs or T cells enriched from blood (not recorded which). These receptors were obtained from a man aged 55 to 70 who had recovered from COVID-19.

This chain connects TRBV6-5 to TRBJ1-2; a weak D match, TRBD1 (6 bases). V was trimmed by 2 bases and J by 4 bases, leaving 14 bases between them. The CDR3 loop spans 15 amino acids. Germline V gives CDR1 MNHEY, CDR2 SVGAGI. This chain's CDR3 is CASSYQGDKGYGYTF. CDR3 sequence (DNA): TGTGCCAGCAGTTACCAAGGGGACAAGGGCTATGGCTACACCTTC.

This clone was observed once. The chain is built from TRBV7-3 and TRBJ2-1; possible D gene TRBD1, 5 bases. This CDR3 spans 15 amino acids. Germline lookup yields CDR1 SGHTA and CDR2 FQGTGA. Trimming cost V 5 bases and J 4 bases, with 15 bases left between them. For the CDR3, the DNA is TGTGCCAGCAGCCCCGGTCCCGGACATTACAATGAGCAGTTCTTC. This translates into CASSPGPGHYNEQFF.

The CDR3 nucleotides are TGCGCCAGCAGCCAAGAGGGAGGGGGCACTGAAGCTTTCTTT. This codes for CASSQEGGGTEAFF. This chain uses TRBV4-3 with TRBJ1-1; TRBD1 might be the D (6 bases). Germline lookup yields CDR1 LGHNA and CDR2 YSLEER. V lost 0 bases to trimming and J lost 4 bases, with 9 bases between them. The CDR3 extends over 14 amino acids.

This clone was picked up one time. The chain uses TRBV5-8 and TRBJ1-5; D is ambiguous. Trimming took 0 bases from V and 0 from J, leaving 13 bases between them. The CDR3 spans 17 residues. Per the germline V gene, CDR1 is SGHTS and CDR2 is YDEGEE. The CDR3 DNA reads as TGTGCCAGCAGCTTGGCCGCGGGTTCTTTTAGCAATCAGCCCCAGCATTTT. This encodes CASSLAAGSFSNQPQHF.

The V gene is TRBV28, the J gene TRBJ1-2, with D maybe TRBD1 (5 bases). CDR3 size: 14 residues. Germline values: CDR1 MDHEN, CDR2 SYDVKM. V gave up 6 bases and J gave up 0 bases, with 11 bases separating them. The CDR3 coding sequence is TGTGCCAGCAGCTCGACAGACCCTAACTATGGCTACACCTTC. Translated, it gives CASSSTDPNYGYTF.

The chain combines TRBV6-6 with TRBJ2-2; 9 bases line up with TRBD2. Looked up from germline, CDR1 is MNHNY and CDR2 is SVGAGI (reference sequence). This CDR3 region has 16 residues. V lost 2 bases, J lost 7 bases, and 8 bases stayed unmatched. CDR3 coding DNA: TGTGCCAGCAGTTACCCGGCTAGCGGGATAGTCGGGGAGCTGTTTTTT. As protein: CASSYPASGIVGELFF.

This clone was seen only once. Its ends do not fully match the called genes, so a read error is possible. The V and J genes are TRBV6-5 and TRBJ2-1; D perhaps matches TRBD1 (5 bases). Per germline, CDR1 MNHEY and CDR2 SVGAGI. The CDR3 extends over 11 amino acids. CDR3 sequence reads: CASSYEQGRVF. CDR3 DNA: TGTGCCAGCAGTTACGAGCAGGGCCGGGTCTTC.

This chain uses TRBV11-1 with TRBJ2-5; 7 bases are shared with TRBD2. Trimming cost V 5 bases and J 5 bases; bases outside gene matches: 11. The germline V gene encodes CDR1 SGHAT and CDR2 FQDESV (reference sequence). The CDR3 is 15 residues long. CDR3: CASSGKAGSVETQYF. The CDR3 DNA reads TGTGCCAGCAGCGGAAAAGCGGGATCGGTTGAGACCCAGTACTTC.

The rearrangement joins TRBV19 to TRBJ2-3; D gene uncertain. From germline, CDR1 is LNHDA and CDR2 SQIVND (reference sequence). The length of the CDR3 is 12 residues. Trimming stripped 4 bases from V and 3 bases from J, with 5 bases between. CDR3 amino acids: CASSTTTDTQYF. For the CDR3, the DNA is TGTGCCAGTAGTACCACAACAGATACGCAGTATTTT.

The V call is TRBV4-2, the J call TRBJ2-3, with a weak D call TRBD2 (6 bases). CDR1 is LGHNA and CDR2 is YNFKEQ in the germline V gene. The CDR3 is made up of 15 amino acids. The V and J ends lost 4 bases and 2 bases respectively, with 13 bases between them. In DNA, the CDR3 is TGTGCCAGCAGCCTCACGGGACTTGTCACAGATACGCAGTATTTT. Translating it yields CASSLTGLVTDTQYF.

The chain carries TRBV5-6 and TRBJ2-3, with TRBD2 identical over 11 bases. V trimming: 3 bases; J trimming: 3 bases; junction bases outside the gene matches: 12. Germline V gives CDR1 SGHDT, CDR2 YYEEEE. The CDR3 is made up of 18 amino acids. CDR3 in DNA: TGTGCCAGCAGCTCGGGACTAGCGGCCACCCCTAGGACAGATACGCAGTATTTT. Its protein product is CASSSGLAATPRTDTQYF.

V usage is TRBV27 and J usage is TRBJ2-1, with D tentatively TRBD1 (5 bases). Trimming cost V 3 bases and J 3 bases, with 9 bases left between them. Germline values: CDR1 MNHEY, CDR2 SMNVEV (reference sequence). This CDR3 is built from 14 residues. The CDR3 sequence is CASSFYQGYNEQFF. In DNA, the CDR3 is TGTGCCAGCAGTTTTTACCAGGGCTACAATGAGCAGTTCTTC.

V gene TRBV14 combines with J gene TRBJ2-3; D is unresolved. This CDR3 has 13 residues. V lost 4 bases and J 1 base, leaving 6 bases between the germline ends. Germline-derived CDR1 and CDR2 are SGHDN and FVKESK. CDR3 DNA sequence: TGTGCCAGCAGCCTAATTCGCACAGATACGCAGTATTTT. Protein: CASSLIRTDTQYF.

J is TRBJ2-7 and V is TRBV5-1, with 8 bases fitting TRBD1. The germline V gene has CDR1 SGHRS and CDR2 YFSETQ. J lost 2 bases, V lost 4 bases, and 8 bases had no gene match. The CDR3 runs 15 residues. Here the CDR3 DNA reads TGCGCCAGCAGCGAAAGACAGGGGCACACCTACGAGCAGTACTTC. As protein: CASSERQGHTYEQYF.

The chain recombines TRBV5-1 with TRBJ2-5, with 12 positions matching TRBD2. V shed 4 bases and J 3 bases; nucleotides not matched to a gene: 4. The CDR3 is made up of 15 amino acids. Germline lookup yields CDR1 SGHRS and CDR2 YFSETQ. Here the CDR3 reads CASSPASGREETQYF. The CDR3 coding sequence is TGCGCCAGCAGCCCCGCTAGCGGGAGGGAAGAGACCCAGTACTTC.

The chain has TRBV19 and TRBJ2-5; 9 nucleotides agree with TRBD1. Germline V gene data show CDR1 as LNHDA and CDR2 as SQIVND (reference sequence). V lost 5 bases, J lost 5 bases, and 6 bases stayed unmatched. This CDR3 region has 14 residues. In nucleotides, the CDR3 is TGTGCCAGTAGTCCGGGACAGGGATGGGAGACCCAGTACTTC. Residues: CASSPGQGWETQYF. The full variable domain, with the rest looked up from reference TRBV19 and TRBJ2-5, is DGGITQSPKYLFRKEGQNVTLSCEQNLNHDAMYWYRQDPGQGLRLIYYSQIVNDFQKGDIAEGYSVSREKKESFPLTVTSAQKNPTAFYLCASSPGQGWETQYFGPGTRLLVL.

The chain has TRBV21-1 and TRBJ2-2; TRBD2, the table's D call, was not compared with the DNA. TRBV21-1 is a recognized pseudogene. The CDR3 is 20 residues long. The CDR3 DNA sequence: TGTGCCAGCAGCAAAGCGCTGATGAAATTAGCGGGAGGGCCCACCGGGGAGCTGTTTTTT. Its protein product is CASSKALMKLAGGPTGELFF.

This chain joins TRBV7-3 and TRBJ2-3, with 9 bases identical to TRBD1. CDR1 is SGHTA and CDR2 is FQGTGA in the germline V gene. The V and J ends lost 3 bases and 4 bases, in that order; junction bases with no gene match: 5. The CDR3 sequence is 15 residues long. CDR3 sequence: CASSFTGGRADTQYF. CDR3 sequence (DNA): TGTGCCAGCAGCTTTACAGGGGGCAGGGCAGATACGCAGTATTTT.

The CDR3 spells CASRGDSGAGELFF. The CDR3 DNA is TGTGCCAGCAGGGGGGACTCGGGCGCCGGGGAGCTGTTTTTT. The chain combines TRBV2 with TRBJ2-2, with TRBD2 as a possible D gene (6 bases). The CDR3 has 14 amino acids. V was trimmed by 6 bases and J by 6 bases, leaving 14 bases between them. Germline CDR1 SNHLY, CDR2 FYNNEI.

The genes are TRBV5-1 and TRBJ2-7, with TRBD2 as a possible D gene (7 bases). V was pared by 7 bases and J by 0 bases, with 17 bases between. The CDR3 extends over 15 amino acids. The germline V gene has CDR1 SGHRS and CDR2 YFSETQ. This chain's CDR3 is CASSPEGGSSYEQYF. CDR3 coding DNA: TGCGCCAGCTCCCCCGAGGGGGGGAGCTCCTACGAGCAGTACTTC.

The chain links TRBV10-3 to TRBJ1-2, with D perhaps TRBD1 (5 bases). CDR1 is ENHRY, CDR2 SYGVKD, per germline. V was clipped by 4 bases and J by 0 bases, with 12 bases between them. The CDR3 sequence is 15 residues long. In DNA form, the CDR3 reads TGTGCCATCAGTGTGTCCGCAGGGTCTAACTATGGCTACACCTTC. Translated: CAISVSAGSNYGYTF.